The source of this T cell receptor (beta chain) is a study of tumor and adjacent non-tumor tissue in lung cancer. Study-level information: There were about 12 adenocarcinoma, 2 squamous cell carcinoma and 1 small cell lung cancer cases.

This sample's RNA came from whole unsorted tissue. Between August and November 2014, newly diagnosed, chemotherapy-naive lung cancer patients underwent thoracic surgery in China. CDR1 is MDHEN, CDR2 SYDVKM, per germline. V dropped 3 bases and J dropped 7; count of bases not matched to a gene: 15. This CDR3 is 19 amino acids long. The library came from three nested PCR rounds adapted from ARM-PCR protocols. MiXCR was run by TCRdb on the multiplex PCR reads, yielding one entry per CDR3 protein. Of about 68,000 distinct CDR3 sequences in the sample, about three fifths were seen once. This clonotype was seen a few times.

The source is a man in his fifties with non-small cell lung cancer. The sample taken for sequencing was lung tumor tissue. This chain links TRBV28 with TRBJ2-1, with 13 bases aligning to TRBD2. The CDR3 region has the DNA TGTGCCAGCAGTTTCTACGTACTAGCGGGAGGGCGGCTCAATAATGAGCAGTTCTTC. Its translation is CASSFYVLAGGRLNNEQFF.